Listed here is a single T cell receptor beta chain. Its specificity is not known. The sample belongs to a study of cytomegalovirus exposure and HLA in healthy donors. General study findings and limits: There were reportedly fewer N-insertions in an Asian-associated ancestry cluster than the roughly 680-donor mean, in a later analysis. As confirmed in vitro, three CMV-associated chains were specific for CMV antigens. The study reported that TCR beta sequences accurately predicted HLA-A and HLA-B alleles in most subjects.

Germline CDR1 reads SGHRS; CDR2 reads YFSETQ. The length of the CDR3 is 14 residues. Trimming removed 0 bases at V and 5 bases at J, with 12 bases between. In nominal health when sampled, donors likely had unrecorded immune exposures nonetheless. A multiplex PCR was run with 60 Vbeta primers and 13 Jbeta primers. Here immunoSEQ multiplex PCR was the method, and the copy in TCRdb shows in-frame clones only, minus some. The sample includes about 170,000 clones, roughly four fifths seen only once; the top ten take 2% to 2.5%. This receptor was identified in a woman under 40 in good health and CMV-seropositive. Specimen: PBMCs. The rearrangement joins TRBV5-1 to TRBJ2-7; D not certain. The CDR3 DNA reads as TGCGCCAGCAGCTTGGATCCTCGGGTTGACGAGCAGTACTTC. Translated, it gives CASSLDPRVDEQYF.